The source of this T cell receptor (beta chain) is a study of shared clonotypes between healthy human individuals. Study results and caveats: Generally, estimated richness proved larger in naive subsets than it did in memory subsets.

Template for every sorted-subset replicate PCR totaled around 200 ng DNA, 25,000 to 35,000 T cell genomes. The assay was immunoSEQ multiplex PCR, and TCRdb's table has in-frame clones only and misses some. The table records about 2,500,000 clones, more than 90% of them present only once. In germline, CDR1 is PRHDT, CDR2 FYEKMQ (reference sequence). The CDR3 consists of 11 residues. In regard to this clone: The antigen is undetermined. The junction differs from germline at one of its ends, possibly a read error.

CD4+ cells underwent separation, giving CD45RA+ naive and CD45RA-negative memory subsets. The rearrangement links TRBV13 to TRBJ1-2; D gene ambiguous. Material for sequencing was naive CD4+ T cells sorted from blood. Subset meaning: CD45RA+ positively selected. The TCR comes from a young man in good health. CDR3 sequence: CASSSFPSSHF. CDR3 DNA: TGTGCCAGCAGCTCCTTTCCAAGCAGCCACTTC.